The 10 T cell receptor beta chains below all came from one sample that was sequenced in a study of OX40 agonist ivuxolimab in advanced cancers. The method was immunoSEQ multiplex PCR; TCRdb's version includes in-frame clones alone and lacks a portion of them. Counted here are roughly 60,000 clones, about 88% occurring once; the ten biggest clones make up around 3.7%. The starting material was CD4+ or CD8+ T cells sorted from blood, obtained in a trial of the OX40 agonist ivuxolimab. The receptors shown here come from an adult with an advanced solid tumor such as melanoma, head and neck, liver or kidney cancer.

V and J are TRBV7-2 and TRBJ2-4; weak D call: TRBD1 (6 bases). V was trimmed by 2 bases and J by 0 bases, leaving 8 bases between them. The CDR3 contains 15 residues. Germline V CDR1 and CDR2: SGHTA, FQGNSA. CDR3 sequence reads: CASSLRGTAKNIQYF. The DNA for the CDR3 is TGTGCCAGCAGCTTAAGGGGGACAGCCAAAAACATTCAGTACTTC.

The chain employs TRBV9 and TRBJ1-1; D might be TRBD1 (5 bases). Germline loops: CDR1 SGDLS, CDR2 YYNGEE. The CDR3 contains 13 residues. The V and J ends lost 1 base and 7 bases respectively, with 11 bases between them. The CDR3 nucleotides read TGTGCCAGCAGCGTAACCGGCCAGGGTGAAGCTTTCTTT. It translates to CASSVTGQGEAFF.

The chain uses TRBV4-3 and TRBJ1-2; 9 nucleotides line up with TRBD1. The CDR3 runs to 16 residues. From germline, CDR1 is LGHNA and CDR2 YSLEER. Losses at the gene ends were 1 base for V and 1 base for J; bases not matched to a gene: 4. The CDR3 region is CASSQVGQGFNYGYTF. CDR3 bases: TGCGCCAGCAGCCAAGTGGGACAGGGCTTTAACTATGGCTACACCTTC.

The gene calls are TRBV6-5 and TRBJ1-2, with a tentative D call TRBD1 (5 bases). Trimming removed 4 bases at V and 3 bases at J, with 12 bases between. CDR1 and CDR2 from the germline V gene are MNHEY and SVGAGI. The CDR3 length is 14 residues. CDR3 sequence (DNA): TGTGCCAGCAGTTCGTTGACAGTAGACTATGGCTACACCTTC. It encodes CASSSLTVDYGYTF.

V usage is TRBV6-5 and J usage is TRBJ2-5; D is uncertain. The CDR3 is made up of 13 amino acids. In germline, CDR1 is MNHEY, CDR2 SVGAGI. Deletions cut 5 bases from V and 5 bases from J, with 12 bases between. The CDR3 sequence: CASSRTAGETQYF. DNA for the CDR3: TGTGCCAGCAGTCGGACGGCTGGGGAGACCCAGTACTTC.

CDR3 in amino acids: CASSFSPGDPSSGGYTF. In DNA, the CDR3 is TGTGCCAGCAGCTTCTCCCCCGGGGACCCCTCCAGCGGTGGCTACACCTTC. The V gene is TRBV7-2, the J gene TRBJ1-2; a weak D match, TRBD1 (5 bases). Trimming cost V 3 bases and J 7 bases, with 24 bases left between them. The germline V gene has CDR1 SGHTA and CDR2 FQGNSA. This CDR3 spans 17 amino acids.

The rearrangement joins TRBV7-3 to TRBJ1-2; possibly TRBD1 for D (6 bases). CDR1 and CDR2 from the germline V gene are SGHTA and FQGTGA. This CDR3 comprises 13 residues. Trimming removed 5 bases at V and 9 bases at J, with 16 bases between. The CDR3, as DNA: TGTGCCAGCAGCACCCCCGGTACAGGGAGCTACACCTTC. Its translation is CASSTPGTGSYTF. Complete variable domain (other parts from reference TRBV7-3 and TRBJ1-2): GAGVSQTPSNKVTEKGKYVELRCDPISGHTALYWYRQSLGQGPEFLIYFQGTGAADDSGLPNDRFFAVRPEGSVSTLKIQRTERGDSAVYLCASSTPGTGSYTFGSGTRLTVV.

This clone showed up just once. The CDR3 DNA sequence: TGTGCCAGCAGCCCGGGCCTCCAAAATTCACCCCTCCACTTT. Translation gives CASSPGLQNSPLHF. The V gene is TRBV9, the J gene TRBJ1-6; D unclear. The CDR3 spans 14 residues. Trimming took 4 bases from V and 7 from J, leaving 12 bases between them. Germline CDR1 and CDR2: SGDLS and YYNGEE.

The rearrangement uses TRBV6-1 and TRBJ2-7; TRBD1 is a possible D gene (6 bases). The germline V gene has CDR1 MNHNS and CDR2 SASEGT. CDR3 length: 14 residues. The V and J ends lost 9 bases and 1 base respectively, with 16 bases between them. The CDR3 spells CASKFNRESYEQYF. CDR3 nucleotide sequence: TGTGCCAGTAAATTTAACAGGGAGTCCTACGAGCAGTACTTC.

CDR3 coding DNA: TGTGCCAGCAGTTCAAAAAGCGGGGGGGCATTCGAGCAGTTCTTC. Translating it yields CASSSKSGGAFEQFF. The rearrangement uses TRBV2 and TRBJ2-1, with TRBD2 identical over 10 bases. This CDR3 is 15 amino acids long. J was trimmed by 10 bases and V by 5 bases; bases with no gene match: 11. Looked up from germline, CDR1 is SNHLY and CDR2 is FYNNEI.